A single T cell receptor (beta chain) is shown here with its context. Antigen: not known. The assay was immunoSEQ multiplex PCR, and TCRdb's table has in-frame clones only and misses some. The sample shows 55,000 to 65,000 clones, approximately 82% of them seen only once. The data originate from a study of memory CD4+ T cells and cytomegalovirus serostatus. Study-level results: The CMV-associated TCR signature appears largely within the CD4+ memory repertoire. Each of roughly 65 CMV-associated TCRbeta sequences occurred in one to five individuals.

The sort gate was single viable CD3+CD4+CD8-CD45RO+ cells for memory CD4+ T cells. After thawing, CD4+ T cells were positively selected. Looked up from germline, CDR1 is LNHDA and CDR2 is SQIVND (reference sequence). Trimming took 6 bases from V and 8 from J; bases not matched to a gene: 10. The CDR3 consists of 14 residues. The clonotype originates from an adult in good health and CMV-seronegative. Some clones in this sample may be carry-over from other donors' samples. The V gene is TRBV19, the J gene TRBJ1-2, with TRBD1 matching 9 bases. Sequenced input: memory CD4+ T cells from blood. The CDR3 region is CASRTTGGAGGYTF. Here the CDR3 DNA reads TGTGCCAGTAGGACAACAGGGGGCGCAGGGGGCTACACCTTC.